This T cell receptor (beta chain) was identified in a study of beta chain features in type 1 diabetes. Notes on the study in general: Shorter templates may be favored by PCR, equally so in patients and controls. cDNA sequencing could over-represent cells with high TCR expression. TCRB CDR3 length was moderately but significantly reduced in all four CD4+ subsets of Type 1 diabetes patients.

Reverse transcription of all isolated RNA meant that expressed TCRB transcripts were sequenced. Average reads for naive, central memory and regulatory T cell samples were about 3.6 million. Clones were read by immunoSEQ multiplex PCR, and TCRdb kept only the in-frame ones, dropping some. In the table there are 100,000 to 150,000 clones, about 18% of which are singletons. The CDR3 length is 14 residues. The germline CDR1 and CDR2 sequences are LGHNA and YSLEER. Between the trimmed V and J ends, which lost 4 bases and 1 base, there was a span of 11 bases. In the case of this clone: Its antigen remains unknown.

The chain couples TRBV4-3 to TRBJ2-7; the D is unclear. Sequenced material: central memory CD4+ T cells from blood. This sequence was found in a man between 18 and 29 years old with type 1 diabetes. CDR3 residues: CASSPQAGSYEQYF. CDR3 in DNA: TGCGCCAGCAGCCCCCAGGCCGGGTCCTACGAGCAGTACTTC.